This T cell receptor (beta chain) derives from a study of response to subunit inactivated influenza vaccine. This clonotype turned up a few times. The antigen is not known. Study outcomes and limitations: There was a suggestion from the authors that each seasonal influenza vaccination recruits few new T cells.

Using its own MiXCR run on the RT-PCR reads, TCRdb lists one record per CDR3 protein. The data show under 800,000 distinct CDR3 sequences, with over 11% seen just once and 6.5% to 8.5% held by the top ten. Germline loops: CDR1 LGHNA, CDR2 YNFKEQ. Trimming took 0 bases from V and 3 from J, leaving 16 bases between them. The CDR3 covers 17 residues. The chain employs TRBV4-2 and TRBJ2-3, with D possibly being TRBD2 (7 bases). This sequence was found in a man aged 45-65 years who received an inactivated influenza vaccine. Sequencing was performed on PBMCs from blood, taken less than 15 days before vaccination. The CDR3 here is CASSQDIGGRGTDTQYF. CDR3 nucleotide sequence: TGTGCCAGCAGCCAAGATATCGGGGGGCGCGGTACAGATACGCAGTATTTT.